This T cell receptor beta chain was captured by sequencing in a study of response to subunit inactivated influenza vaccine. General study findings and limits: Seasonal influenza vaccination, on each occasion, was suggested by the authors to recruit few new T cells.

TCRdb re-derived calls from the RT-PCR reads in MiXCR, one entry per CDR3 protein. The repertoire holds more than 400,000 distinct CDR3 sequences, 10% to 11% seen once, with more than 10% in the top ten. This clonotype came up many times. Its antigen is undetermined. The ends were cut back, 0 bases at V and 0 bases at J, with 9 bases in the middle. The germline CDR1 and CDR2 sequences are SGHDT and YYEEEE. The CDR3 covers 15 residues. The origin of this receptor is a man aged 45 to 65 who received an inactivated influenza vaccine. The starting material was PBMCs from blood, obtained roughly 46 days after vaccination. This chain uses TRBV5-6 with TRBJ1-2, with D uncertain. CDR3 amino acids: CASSLGRRANYGYTF. As DNA, the CDR3 is TGTGCCAGCAGCTTGGGACGTAGAGCTAACTATGGCTACACCTTC.